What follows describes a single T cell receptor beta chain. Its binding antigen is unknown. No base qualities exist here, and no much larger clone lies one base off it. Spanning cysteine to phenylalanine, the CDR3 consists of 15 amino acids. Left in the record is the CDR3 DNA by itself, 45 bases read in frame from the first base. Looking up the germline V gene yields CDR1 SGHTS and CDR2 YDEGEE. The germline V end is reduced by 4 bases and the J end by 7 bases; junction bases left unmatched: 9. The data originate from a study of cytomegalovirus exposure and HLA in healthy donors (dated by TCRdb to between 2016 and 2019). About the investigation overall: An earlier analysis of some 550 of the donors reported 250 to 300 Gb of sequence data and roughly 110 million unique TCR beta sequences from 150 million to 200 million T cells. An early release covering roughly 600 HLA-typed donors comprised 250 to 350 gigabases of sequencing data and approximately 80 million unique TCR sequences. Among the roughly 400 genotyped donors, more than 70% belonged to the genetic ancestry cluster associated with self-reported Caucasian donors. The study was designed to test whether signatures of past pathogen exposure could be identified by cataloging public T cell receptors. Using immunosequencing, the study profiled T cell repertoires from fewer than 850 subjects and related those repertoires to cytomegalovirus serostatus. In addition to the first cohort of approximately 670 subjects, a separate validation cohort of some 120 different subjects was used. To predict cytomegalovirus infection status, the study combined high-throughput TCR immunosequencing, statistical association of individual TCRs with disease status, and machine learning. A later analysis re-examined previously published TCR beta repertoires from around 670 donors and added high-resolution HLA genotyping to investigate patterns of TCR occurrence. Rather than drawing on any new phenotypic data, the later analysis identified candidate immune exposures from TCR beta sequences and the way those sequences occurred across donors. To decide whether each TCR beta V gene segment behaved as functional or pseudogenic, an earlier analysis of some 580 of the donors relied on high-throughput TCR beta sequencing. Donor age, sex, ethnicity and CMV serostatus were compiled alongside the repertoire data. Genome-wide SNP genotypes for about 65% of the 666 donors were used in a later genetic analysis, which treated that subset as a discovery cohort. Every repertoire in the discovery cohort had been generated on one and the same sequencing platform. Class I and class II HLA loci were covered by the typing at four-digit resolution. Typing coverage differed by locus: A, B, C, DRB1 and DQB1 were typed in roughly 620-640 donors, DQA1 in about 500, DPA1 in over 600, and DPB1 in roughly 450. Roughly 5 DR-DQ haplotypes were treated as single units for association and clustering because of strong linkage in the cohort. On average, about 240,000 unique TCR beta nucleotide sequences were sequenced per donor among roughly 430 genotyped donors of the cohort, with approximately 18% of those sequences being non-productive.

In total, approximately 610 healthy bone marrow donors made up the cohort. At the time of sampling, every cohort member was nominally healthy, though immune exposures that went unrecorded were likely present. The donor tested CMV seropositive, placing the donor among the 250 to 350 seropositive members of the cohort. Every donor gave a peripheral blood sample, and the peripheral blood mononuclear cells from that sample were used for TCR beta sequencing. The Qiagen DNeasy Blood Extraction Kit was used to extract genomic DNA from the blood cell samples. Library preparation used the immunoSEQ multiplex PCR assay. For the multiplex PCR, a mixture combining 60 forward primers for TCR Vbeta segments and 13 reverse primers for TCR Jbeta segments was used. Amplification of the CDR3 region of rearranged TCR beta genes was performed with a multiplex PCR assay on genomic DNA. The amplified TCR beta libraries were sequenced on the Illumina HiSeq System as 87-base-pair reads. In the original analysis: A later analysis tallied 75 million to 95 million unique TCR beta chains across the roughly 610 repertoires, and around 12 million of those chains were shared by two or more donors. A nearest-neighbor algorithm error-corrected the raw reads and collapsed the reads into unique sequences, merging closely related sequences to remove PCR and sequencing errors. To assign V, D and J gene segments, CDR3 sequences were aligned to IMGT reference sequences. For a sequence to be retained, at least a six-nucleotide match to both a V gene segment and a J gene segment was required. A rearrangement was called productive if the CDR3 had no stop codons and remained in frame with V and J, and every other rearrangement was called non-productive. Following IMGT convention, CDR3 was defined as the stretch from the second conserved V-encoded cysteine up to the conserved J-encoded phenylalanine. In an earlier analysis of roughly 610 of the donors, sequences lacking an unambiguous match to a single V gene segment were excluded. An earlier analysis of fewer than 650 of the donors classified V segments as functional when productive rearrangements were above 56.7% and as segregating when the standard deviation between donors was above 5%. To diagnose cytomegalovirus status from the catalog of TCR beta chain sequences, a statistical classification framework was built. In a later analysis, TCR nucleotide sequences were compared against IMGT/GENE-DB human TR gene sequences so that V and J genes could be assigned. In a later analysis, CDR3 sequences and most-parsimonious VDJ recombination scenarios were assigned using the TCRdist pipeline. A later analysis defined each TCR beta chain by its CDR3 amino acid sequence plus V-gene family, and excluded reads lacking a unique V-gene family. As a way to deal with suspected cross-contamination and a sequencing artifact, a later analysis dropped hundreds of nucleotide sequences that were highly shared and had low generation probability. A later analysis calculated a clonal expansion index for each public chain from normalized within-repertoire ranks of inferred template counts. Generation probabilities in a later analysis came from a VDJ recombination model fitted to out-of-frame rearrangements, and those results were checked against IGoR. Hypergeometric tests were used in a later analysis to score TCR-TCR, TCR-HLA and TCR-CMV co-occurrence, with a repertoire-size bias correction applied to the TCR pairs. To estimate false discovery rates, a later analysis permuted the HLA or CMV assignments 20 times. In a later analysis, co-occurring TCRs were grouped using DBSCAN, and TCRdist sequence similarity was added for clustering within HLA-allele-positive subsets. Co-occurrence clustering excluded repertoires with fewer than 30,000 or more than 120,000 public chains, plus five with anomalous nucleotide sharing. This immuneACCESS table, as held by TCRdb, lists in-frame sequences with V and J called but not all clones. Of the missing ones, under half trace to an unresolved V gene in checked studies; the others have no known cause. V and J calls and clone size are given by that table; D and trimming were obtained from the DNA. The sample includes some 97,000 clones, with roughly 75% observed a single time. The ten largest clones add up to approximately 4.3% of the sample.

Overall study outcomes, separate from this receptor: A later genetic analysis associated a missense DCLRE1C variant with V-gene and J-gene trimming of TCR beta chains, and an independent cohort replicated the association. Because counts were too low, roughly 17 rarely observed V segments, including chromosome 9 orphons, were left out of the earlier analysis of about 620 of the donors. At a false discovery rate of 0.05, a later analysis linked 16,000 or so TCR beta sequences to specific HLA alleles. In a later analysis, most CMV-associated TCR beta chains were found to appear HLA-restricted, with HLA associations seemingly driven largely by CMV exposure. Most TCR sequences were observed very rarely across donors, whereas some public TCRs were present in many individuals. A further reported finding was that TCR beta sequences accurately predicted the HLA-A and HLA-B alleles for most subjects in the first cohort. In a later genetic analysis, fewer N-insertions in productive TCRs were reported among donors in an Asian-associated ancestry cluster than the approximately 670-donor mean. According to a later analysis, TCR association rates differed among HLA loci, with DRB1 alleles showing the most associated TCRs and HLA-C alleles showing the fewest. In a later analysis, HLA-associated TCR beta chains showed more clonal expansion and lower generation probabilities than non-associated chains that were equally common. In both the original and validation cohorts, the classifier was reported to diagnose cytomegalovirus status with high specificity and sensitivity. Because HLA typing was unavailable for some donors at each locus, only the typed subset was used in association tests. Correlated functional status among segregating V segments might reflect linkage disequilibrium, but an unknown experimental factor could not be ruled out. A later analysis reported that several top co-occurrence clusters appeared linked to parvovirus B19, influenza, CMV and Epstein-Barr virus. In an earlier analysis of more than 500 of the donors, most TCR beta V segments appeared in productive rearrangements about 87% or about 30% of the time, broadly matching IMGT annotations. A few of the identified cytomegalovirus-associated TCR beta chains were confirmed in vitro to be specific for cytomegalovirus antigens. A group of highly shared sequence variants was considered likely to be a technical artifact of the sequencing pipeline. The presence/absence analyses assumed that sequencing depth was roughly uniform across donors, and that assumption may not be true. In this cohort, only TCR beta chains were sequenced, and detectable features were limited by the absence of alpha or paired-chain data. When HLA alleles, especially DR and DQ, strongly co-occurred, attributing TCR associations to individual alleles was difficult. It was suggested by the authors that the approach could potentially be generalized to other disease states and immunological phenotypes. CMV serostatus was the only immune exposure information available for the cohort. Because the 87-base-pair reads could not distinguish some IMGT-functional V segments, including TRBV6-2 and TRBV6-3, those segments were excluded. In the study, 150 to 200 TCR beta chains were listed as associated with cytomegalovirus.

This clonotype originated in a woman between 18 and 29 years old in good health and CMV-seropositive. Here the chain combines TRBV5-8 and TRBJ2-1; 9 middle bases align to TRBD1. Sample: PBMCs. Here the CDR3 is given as CASSRGQGDLNEQFF. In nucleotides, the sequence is TGTGCCAGCAGCCGGGGACAGGGTGATTTGAATGAGCAGTTCTTC.